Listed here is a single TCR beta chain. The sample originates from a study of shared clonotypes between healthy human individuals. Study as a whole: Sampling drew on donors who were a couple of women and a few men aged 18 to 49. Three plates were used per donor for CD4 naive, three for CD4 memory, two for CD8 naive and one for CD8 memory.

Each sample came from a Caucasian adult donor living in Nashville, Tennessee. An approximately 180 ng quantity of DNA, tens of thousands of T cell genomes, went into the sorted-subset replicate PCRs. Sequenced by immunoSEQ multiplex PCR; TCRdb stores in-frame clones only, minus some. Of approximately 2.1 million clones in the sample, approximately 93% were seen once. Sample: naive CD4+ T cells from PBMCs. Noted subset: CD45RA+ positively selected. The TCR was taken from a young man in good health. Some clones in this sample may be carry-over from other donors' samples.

The CDR3 region is CASSPAPKTDTQYF. The CDR3 DNA follows: TGTGCCAGCTCACCAGCACCGAAGACCGATACGCAGTATTTT. The V gene is TRBV18, the J gene TRBJ2-3; D uncertain. Trimming removed 2 bases at V and 6 bases at J, with 12 bases between. Germline V gives CDR1 KGHSH, CDR2 LQKENI. The CDR3 has 14 residues.